This T cell receptor (beta chain) originates from a study of blood T cell repertoires in COVID-19. Study details: Acute and convalescent COVID-19 specimens originated in the United States, Italy and Spain. PBMCs, B-cell-depleted T cells, or T cells provided the cDNA or gDNA that made up the material.

This clone showed up just once. Source study methods: Researchers report that nucleated cell counts were estimated from reference gene primer amplification. TCRdb's table, derived via immunoSEQ multiplex PCR, lists solely in-frame clones and lacks some. V, J and clone size reflect that table, while D and trimming were determined from the DNA. The sample has about 260,000 clones; 88% are singletons. Those enrolled in Seattle joined during active infection and were followed longitudinally afterward. V was trimmed by 4 bases and J by 7 bases, leaving 17 bases between them. Germline V gives CDR1 SGHRS, CDR2 YFSETQ. This CDR3 contains 14 residues.

The receptor was isolated from a woman aged 70-85 years with COVID-19, enrolled during active disease. Sample: peripheral blood. The chain joins TRBV5-1 to TRBJ1-2; maybe TRBD1 (5 bases). CDR3 DNA sequence: TGCGCCAGCAGCCGATCCCCGGGGGATCCTGGCTACACCTTC. Protein: CASSRSPGDPGYTF.